This T cell receptor (beta chain) is drawn from a study of blood T cell repertoires in COVID-19 (dated by TCRdb to the early 2020s). At the level of the whole study: Samples from collaborators originated in the United States, Italy and Spain and spanned both the acute and convalescent phases of COVID-19. Deeply sampled blood TCRbeta repertoires from subjects exposed to, actively infected with, or recovered from COVID-19 were included in the dataset. Where HLA class I and class II types were available, the types were taken from metadata supplied by the sample provider, not from assay-based typing. The samples were drawn from two sources: the first 160 participants of the ongoing ImmuneRACE study, and 1,254 subjects contributed by 6 global collaborators. The prospective study material was composed of cDNA or gDNA derived from T cells, B-cell-depleted T cells, or PBMCs. Nearly every sample came with metadata listing a de-identified subject ID, COVID-19 status, age in years and sex. The repertoires were made available in a free public database intended to serve as a resource for research on the immune response to SARS-CoV-2. What the authors observed across the whole study: The quantity of clinical and demographic metadata differed by source and by participant and was supplied without curation.

TCRbeta CDR3 regions were amplified from genomic DNA using the immunoSEQ Assay, a bias-controlled multiplex PCR. Per the authors' processing: The number of nucleated cells in each sample was estimated from the amplification of reference gene primers within the assay. To quantify the absolute abundance of each unique TCRbeta CDR3 rearrangement, sequence reads were collapsed and filtered. For each sample, productive Simpson clonality was calculated as the square root of Simpson's diversity index across productive rearrangements. In its TCRdb copy, this immuneACCESS table keeps in-frame sequences only and misses some clones. Where compared with another copy, unresolved V genes explain less than half of these, and the others have no known cause. V and J calls and clone size are given by that table; D and trimming were obtained from the DNA. In all, the sample holds 380,000 or so clones, and around 90% of those were seen once. Roughly 2% of the sample belongs to the ten largest clones.

In the prospective study, participants were roughly 18 to 100 years old, resided in 24 geographic areas of the United States, and were enrolled through a virtual design. In the prospective study, participants were assigned to cohorts based on the clinical history participants reported in a screening survey and a study questionnaire. Mobile phlebotomists in the prospective study collected whole blood, serum and a nasopharyngeal or oropharyngeal swab from every participant. Over an approximately 2-month period, participants in the prospective study had the option of providing additional blood draws and questionnaires. Prospective study blood samples were shipped either frozen or at room temperature before DNA extraction. Points on this clone: Its cognate antigen has yet to be identified. It has no much larger one-base neighbor in the sample; base qualities were not kept.

The sequence was obtained from a middle-aged woman with acute COVID-19. Sample: PBMCs or T cells enriched from blood (not recorded which).

The DNA sequence reads TGTGCCAGCAGCTATTATAGCGGGGGGCTCAATGAGCAGTTCTTC. It translates as CASSYYSGGLNEQFF. The chain uses TRBV11-3 and TRBJ2-1, and 10 junctional nucleotides match TRBD2. The CDR3 contains 15 residues, cysteine and phenylalanine counted. Kept here is only the CDR3 DNA, which spans 45 bases and is read in frame from base 1. The germline V and J ends show losses of 4 bases and 6 bases respectively, and no gene match explains 6 bases of the junction. The germline V gene encodes CDR1 SGHNT and CDR2 YENEEA. The full variable domain, with segments outside the CDR3 supplied by the reference TRBV11-3 and TRBJ2-1 proteins, appears as EAGVVQSPRYKIIEKKQPVAFWCNPISGHNTLYWYLQNLGQGPELLIRYENEEAVDDSQLPKDRFSAERLKGVDSTLKIQPAELGDSAVYLCASSYYSGGLNEQFFGPGTRLTVL.